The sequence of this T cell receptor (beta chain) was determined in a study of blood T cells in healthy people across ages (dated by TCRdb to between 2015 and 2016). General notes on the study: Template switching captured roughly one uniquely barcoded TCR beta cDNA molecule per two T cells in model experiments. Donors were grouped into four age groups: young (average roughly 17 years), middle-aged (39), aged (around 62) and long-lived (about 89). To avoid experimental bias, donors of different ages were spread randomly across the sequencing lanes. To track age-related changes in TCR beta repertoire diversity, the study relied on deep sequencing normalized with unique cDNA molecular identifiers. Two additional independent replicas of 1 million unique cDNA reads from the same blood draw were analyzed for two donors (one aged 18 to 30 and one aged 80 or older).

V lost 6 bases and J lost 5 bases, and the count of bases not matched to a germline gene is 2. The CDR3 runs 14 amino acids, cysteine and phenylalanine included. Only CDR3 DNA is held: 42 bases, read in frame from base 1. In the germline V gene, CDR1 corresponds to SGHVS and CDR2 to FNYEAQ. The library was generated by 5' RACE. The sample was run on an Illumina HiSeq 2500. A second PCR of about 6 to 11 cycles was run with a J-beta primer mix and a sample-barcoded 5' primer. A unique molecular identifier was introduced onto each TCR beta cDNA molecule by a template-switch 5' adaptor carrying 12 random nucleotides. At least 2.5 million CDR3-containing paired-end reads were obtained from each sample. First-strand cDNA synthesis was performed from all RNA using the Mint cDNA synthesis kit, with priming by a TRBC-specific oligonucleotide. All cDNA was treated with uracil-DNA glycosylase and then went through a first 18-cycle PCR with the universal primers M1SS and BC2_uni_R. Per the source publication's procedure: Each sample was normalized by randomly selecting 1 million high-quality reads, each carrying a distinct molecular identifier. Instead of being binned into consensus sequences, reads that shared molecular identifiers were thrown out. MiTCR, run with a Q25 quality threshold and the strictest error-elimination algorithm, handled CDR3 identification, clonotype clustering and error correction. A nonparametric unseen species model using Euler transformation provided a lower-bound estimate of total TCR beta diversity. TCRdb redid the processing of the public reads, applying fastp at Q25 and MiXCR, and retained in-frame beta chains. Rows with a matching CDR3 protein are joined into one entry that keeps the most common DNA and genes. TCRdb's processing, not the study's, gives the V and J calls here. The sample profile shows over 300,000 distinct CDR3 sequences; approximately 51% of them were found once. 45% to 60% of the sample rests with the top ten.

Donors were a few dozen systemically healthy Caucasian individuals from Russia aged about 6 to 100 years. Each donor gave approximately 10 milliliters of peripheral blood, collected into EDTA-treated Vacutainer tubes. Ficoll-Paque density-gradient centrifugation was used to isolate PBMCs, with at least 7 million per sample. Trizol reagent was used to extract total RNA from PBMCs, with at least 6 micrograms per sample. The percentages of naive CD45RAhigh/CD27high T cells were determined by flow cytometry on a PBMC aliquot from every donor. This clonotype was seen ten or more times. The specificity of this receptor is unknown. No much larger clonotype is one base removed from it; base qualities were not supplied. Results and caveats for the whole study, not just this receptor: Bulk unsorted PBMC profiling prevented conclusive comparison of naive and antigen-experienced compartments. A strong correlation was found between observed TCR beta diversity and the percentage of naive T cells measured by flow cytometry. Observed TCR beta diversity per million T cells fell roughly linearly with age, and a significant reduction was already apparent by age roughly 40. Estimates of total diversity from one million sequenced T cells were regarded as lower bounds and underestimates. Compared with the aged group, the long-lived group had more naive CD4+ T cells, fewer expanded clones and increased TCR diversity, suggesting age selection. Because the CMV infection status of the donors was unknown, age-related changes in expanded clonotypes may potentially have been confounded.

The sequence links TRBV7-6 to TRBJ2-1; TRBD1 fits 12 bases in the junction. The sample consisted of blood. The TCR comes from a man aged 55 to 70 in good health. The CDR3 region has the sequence CASRRDRGHNEQFF. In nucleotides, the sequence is TGTGCCAGCAGAAGGGACAGGGGGCACAATGAGCAGTTCTTC.